This T cell receptor (beta chain) was captured in a study of T-cell memory formation after mild COVID-19. The overall study: The study found TCR clusters largely donor specific. Study-level points and caveats: CD4+ contracting clones were found mainly in CM and EM, and CD8+ ones in EMRA. Later expanders leaned CD4+, whereas clones that contracted between day 15 and 85 were balanced CD4/CD8.

Trimming removed 0 bases from V and 7 bases from J; junction bases left unmatched: 5. Germline CDR1 SGDLS, CDR2 YYNGEE. The CDR3 loop spans 15 amino acids. Constant-segment primers were used for 5'RACE, and the resulting TCR alpha and TCR beta cDNA libraries carried sample barcodes and UMIs. In TCRdb, the 5' RACE reads were re-called with MiXCR into one record per CDR3 protein. The sample contains 90,000 to 120,000 distinct CDR3 sequences, roughly an eighth of which appear only once. This clonotype appeared a few times. The antigen is not known. The source is a man younger than 35 who had mild COVID-19 (a few samples of this study predate the infection). Cell type and time point are not known. The material sequenced was PBMCs or a T cell subset sorted from them (not recorded which). The chain has TRBV9 and TRBJ2-1; 9 bases align to TRBD2. The CDR3, as DNA: TGTGCCAGCAGCGTAGGCGGGGGGGCCGGGAATGAGCAGTTCTTC. Protein sequence: CASSVGGGAGNEQFF.